The clone carrying this T cell receptor (beta chain) was detected only once. Its antigen is unidentified. The length of the CDR3 is 12 residues. Trimming removed 3 bases at V and 4 bases at J, with 5 bases between. CDR1 is SEHNR, CDR2 FQNEAQ, per germline (reference sequence). TCRdb processed the reads anew with MiXCR; each CDR3 protein has one entry. The repertoire has around 200,000 distinct CDR3 sequences, less than 50% of them found once; the top ten carry 55% to 70%. The entry originates in a study of T cell repertoires in cytomegalovirus infection. About the study: Public TCR beta signatures indicated both CMV infection and matching HLA type. General study findings and limits: Adding up the frequency of public TCR beta families identified people who carried CMV plus the relevant HLA. HLA-C-restricted CMV clonotypes gave the most frequent clonotype in two of eight donors.

The sample here was CD8+ T cells from cultured PBMCs, taken from culture after CMV antigen stimulation. The TCR was taken from a human donor in good health (CMV status not recorded). Some clones in this sample may be carry-over from other donors' samples. The chain combines TRBV7-9 with TRBJ2-3; D unclear. Here the CDR3 DNA reads TGTGCCAGCAGCTTCAGCCCAGATACGCAGTATTTT. This sequence encodes CASSFSPDTQYF.